The sequence of this T cell receptor beta chain was determined in a study of graft-versus-host responses after intestinal transplantation. The protocol was immunoSEQ multiplex PCR, while the TCRdb copy is restricted to in-frame clones and leaves out a portion. The sample includes 130,000 to 150,000 clones, about nine tenths of them seen just once. The CDR3 totals 16 residues. Losses at the gene ends were 0 bases for V and 4 bases for J; bases not matched to a gene: 9. CDR1 is SGDLS and CDR2 is YYNGEE in the germline V gene. Regarding this clone: Antigen unknown.

This receptor was taken from a human donor who received an intestinal transplant. The chain links TRBV9 to TRBJ2-7, with 8 bases that match TRBD1. This material consisted of unstimulated CD4+ T cells sorted from spleen or lymph node cells, taken before intestinal transplant. The CDR3 bases are TGTGCCAGCAGCGTAGCTTCCGGGACAGGCGTTTACGAGCAGTACTTC. Protein: CASSVASGTGVYEQYF.